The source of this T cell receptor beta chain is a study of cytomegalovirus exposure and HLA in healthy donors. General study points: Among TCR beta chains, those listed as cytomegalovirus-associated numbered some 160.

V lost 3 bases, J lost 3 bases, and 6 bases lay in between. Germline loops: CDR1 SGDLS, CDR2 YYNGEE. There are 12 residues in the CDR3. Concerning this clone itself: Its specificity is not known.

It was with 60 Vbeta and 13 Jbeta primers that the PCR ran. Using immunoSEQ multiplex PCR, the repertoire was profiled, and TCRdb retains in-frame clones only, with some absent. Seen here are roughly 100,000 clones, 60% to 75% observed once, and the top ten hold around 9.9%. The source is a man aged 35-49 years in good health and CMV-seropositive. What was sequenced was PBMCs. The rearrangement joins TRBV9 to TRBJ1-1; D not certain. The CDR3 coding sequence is TGTGCCAGCAGCGGATACTACACTGAAGCTTTCTTT. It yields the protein CASSGYYTEAFF.